This passage covers 11 T cell receptor beta chains from one sample sequenced in a study of cytomegalovirus exposure and HLA in healthy donors. 60 Vbeta and 13 Jbeta primers were used in PCR. The table came from immunoSEQ multiplex PCR; TCRdb's copy has only in-frame clones and leaves some out. The table has about 97,000 clones, about four fifths seen once. Sequenced sample: PBMCs. These receptors were collected from a man aged 35 to 55 in good health and CMV-seropositive.

The chain recombines TRBV9 with TRBJ2-3; the D is unclear. The V gene's germline CDR1 is SGDLS and CDR2 YYNGEE. The CDR3 has 12 amino acids. V lost 3 bases and J 1 base, leaving 3 bases between the germline ends. The CDR3 DNA reads TGTGCCAGCAGCGCTCGCACAGATACGCAGTATTTT. Translating gives CASSARTDTQYF. Drawing the rest from reference TRBV9 and TRBJ2-3, the complete variable domain is DSGVTQTPKHLITATGQRVTLRCSPRSGDLSVYWYQQSLDQGLQFLIQYYNGEERAKGNILERFSAQQFPDLHSELNLSSLELGDSALYFCASSARTDTQYFGPGTRLTVL.

The V and J genes are TRBV28 and TRBJ2-1; tentatively, D is TRBD1 (6 bases). The length of the CDR3 is 12 residues. Trimming cost V 5 bases and J 14 bases, with 16 bases left between them. Germline V lookup: CDR1 MDHEN, CDR2 SYDVKM. CDR3 residues: CASSPTGGVKFF. The CDR3 bases are TGTGCCAGCAGTCCGACAGGAGGCGTTAAGTTCTTC.

The chain carries TRBV28 and TRBJ1-2; D might be TRBD1 (5 bases). Germline V gene data show CDR1 as MDHEN and CDR2 as SYDVKM. V lost 5 bases, J lost 2 bases, and 12 bases lay in between. The CDR3 totals 14 residues. The CDR3 coding sequence is TGTGCCAGCAGTCCCGACAGATTGAACTATGGCTACACCTTC. It codes for CASSPDRLNYGYTF.

This clone was seen once. The chain recombines TRBV5-4 with TRBJ2-5, with D perhaps TRBD2 (7 bases). The CDR3 has 14 amino acids. Germline V lookup: CDR1 SGHNT, CDR2 YYREEE (reference sequence). V was pared by 6 bases and J by 2 bases, with 14 bases between. The CDR3 protein is CASTLKGGQETQYF. Written as DNA, the CDR3 is TGTGCCAGCACCCTAAAGGGGGGGCAAGAGACCCAGTACTTC.

About this clone: Its ends do not fully match the called genes, so a read error is possible. The gene calls are TRBV5-1 and TRBJ2-4, with D tentatively TRBD1 (6 bases). There are 16 residues in the CDR3. Germline CDR1 SGHRS, CDR2 YFSETQ. The CDR3 nucleotides read TGCGCAACCGAAGGGGGAGTAGACTTAGCCAAAAACAGTCAGTACTTC. Translation: CATEGGVDLAKNSQYF.

This clone was detected once. The chain carries TRBV2 and TRBJ2-1; maybe TRBD2 (6 bases). CDR1 SNHLY and CDR2 FYNNEI come from the germline V gene. This CDR3 is built from 12 residues. The V and J ends lost 9 bases and 3 bases respectively, with 9 bases between them. The CDR3 DNA sequence: TGTGCCAGGGGGCGGGACTACAATGAGCAGTTCTTC. This sequence encodes CARGRDYNEQFF.

The V call is TRBV29-1, the J call TRBJ2-5; 8 nucleotides align to TRBD1. V was clipped by 3 bases and J by 4 bases; unmatched bases: 10. This CDR3 spans 15 amino acids. Germline V lookup: CDR1 SQVTM, CDR2 ANQGSEA. The CDR3 DNA follows: TGCAGCGTTGACCTAGGGCAGGGGGCTATAGAGACCCAGTACTTC. Amino acids: CSVDLGQGAIETQYF.

This sequence joins TRBV4-1 and TRBJ2-3; TRBD2 matches 10 bases. V dropped 5 bases and J dropped 6; count of bases not matched to a gene: 11. The CDR3 loop spans 16 amino acids. The germline gives CDR1 MGHRA, CDR2 YSYEKL. CDR3 in amino acids: CASSALGSGRADTQYF. The CDR3 nucleotides are TGCGCCAGCAGCGCCCTGGGGAGCGGGAGGGCCGATACGCAGTATTTT.

V usage is TRBV28 and J usage is TRBJ1-5; possibly TRBD1 for D (5 bases). This CDR3 region has 13 residues. Trimming stripped 3 bases from V and 11 bases from J, with 14 bases between. Germline CDR1 reads MDHEN; CDR2 reads SYDVKM. Here the CDR3 reads CASSLTPLGAQHF. DNA of the CDR3: TGTGCCAGCAGTTTGACACCCTTAGGGGCCCAGCATTTT.

The V gene is TRBV10-1, the J gene TRBJ2-1, with TRBD2 matching over 11 bases. This CDR3 has 20 residues. The junction had 10 bases not matched to a gene; V was cut back by 0 bases and J by 0 bases. Germline V gives CDR1 WNHNN, CDR2 SYGVQD (reference sequence). CDR3 loop: CASSESKGLAAFVSYNEQFF. CDR3 in DNA: TGCGCCAGCAGTGAGTCGAAGGGACTAGCGGCCTTTGTCTCCTACAATGAGCAGTTCTTC.

The rearrangement joins TRBV5-1 to TRBJ1-1; D may be TRBD1 (6 bases). V shed 4 bases and J shed 4 bases, with 20 bases lying between them. This CDR3 comprises 16 residues. Germline assignment: CDR1 SGHRS and CDR2 YFSETQ. The CDR3 spells CASSPGGTGTATEAFF. CDR3 bases: TGCGCCAGCAGCCCAGGTGGTACAGGGACGGCCACTGAAGCTTTCTTT. Looking up the rest from reference TRBV5-1 and TRBJ1-1 gives the full variable domain: KAGVTQTPRYLIKTRGQQVTLSCSPISGHRSVSWYQQTPGQGLQFLFEYFSETQRNKGNFPGRFSGRQFSNSRSEMNVSTLELGDSALYLCASSPGGTGTATEAFFGQGTRLTVV.